This TCR beta chain was sequenced for a study of graft-versus-host responses after intestinal transplantation. Study-level background: Every recipient had anti-thymocyte globulin induction and about three years of tacrolimus plus steroids. Study observations and caveats: Peak GvH clone levels in circulation were associated with early post-transplant HvG declines. Investigators detected GvH clones in recipient marrow, with some emerging earlier in ileum or blood.

Clones were read by immunoSEQ multiplex PCR, and TCRdb kept only the in-frame ones, dropping some. This table holds 130,000 or so clones, around nine tenths found once. This clone was counted once. Its antigen is currently unknown. This receptor was taken from a human donor who received an intestinal transplant. The sequenced sample was unstimulated CD4+ T cells sorted from spleen or lymph node cells, obtained before intestinal transplant.

This CDR3 reads CASSQEVRYSNQPQHF. The CDR3, as DNA: TGTGCCAGCAGCCAAGAAGTCCGATATAGCAATCAGCCCCAGCATTTT. The chain uses TRBV4-2 and TRBJ1-5; D is uncertain. There are 16 residues in the CDR3. The V and J ends lost 0 bases and 0 bases respectively, with 9 bases between them. The germline V gene has CDR1 LGHNA and CDR2 YNFKEQ.